This T cell receptor (beta chain) stems from a study of T cell repertoires in cytomegalovirus infection. Study context: The authors relied on CMV epitopes, both recently identified HLA-C-restricted and well-studied HLA-B-restricted. A matching HLA type, together with CMV infection, was signaled by public TCR beta signatures. Study results and limitations: Within the response measured ex vivo, HLA-C-restricted CMV-specific TCR beta clonotypes were dominant. The cumulative frequency of public TCR beta families distinguished individuals who carried CMV together with the relevant HLA.

Germline values: CDR1 DFQATT, CDR2 SNEGSKA (reference sequence). Trimming took 1 base from V and 2 from J; bases not matched to a gene: 6. CDR3 length: 17 amino acids. One entry per CDR3 protein, called by TCRdb with MiXCR from the reads. The sample yields approximately 600,000 distinct CDR3 sequences, 40% seen once. On this clonotype: What it binds is unknown.

The rearrangement uses TRBV20-1 and TRBJ2-3, with 13 bases matching TRBD2. Specimen: cultured PBMCs, collected from culture after CMV antigen stimulation. This TCR was sampled from a human donor in good health (CMV status not recorded). Some clones in this sample may be carry-over from other donors' samples. This CDR3 is CSARGWTSGRHTDTQYF. The CDR3 nucleotides are TGCAGTGCTAGAGGATGGACTAGCGGGAGACACACAGATACGCAGTATTTT.